The 12 T cell receptor beta chains listed next were all sequenced from one sample in a study of monozygotic twins with inflammatory bowel disease. Reprocessing the 5' RACE reads, TCRdb reports a single entry for every CDR3 protein and omits DNA. Seen in this sample are 200,000 to 250,000 distinct CDR3 sequences; the ten most common clones hold less than 2%. Sequenced input: blood. These receptor sequences come from a human donor with ulcerative colitis or Crohn's disease, or a healthy co-twin of an affected twin (not recorded which).

This rearrangement joins TRBV7-9 to TRBJ2-3. The CDR3 covers 14 residues. In germline, CDR1 is SEHNR, CDR2 FQNEAQ (reference sequence). CDR3 region: CASGLALHTDTQYF.

The chain is built from TRBV11-2 and TRBJ2-1; TCRdb lists TRBD2, though no DNA is available to test this call. Germline CDR1 SGHAT, CDR2 FQNNGV. This CDR3 is 13 amino acids long. CDR3 in amino acids: CASSWTAGNEQFF. The whole variable domain, filled in from reference TRBV11-2 and TRBJ2-1, reads EAGVAQSPRYKIIEKRQSVAFWCNPISGHATLYWYQQILGQGPKLLIQFQNNGVVDDSQLPKDRFSAERLKGVDSTLKIQPAKLEDSAVYLCASSWTAGNEQFFGPGTRLTVL.

The chain employs TRBV5-1 and TRBJ2-3; TCRdb's D call, TRBD2, is unchecked because there is no DNA. The CDR3 runs 17 residues. From germline, CDR1 is SGHRS and CDR2 YFSETQ. CDR3 region: CASSLGGQRGFTDTQYF. Together with reference TRBV5-1 and TRBJ2-3, the CDR3 gives the full variable domain: KAGVTQTPRYLIKTRGQQVTLSCSPISGHRSVSWYQQTPGQGLQFLFEYFSETQRNKGNFPGRFSGRQFSNSRSEMNVSTLELGDSALYLCASSLGGQRGFTDTQYFGPGTRLTVL.

The gene calls are TRBV5-4 and TRBJ1-4. Looked up from germline, CDR1 is SGHNT and CDR2 is YYREEE (reference sequence). This CDR3 region has 16 residues. The CDR3 is CASSSGRIATNEKLFF. The variable domain in full, with the rest retrieved from reference TRBV5-4 and TRBJ1-4, is ETGVTQSPTHLIKTRGQQVTLRCSSQSGHNTVSWYQQALGQGPQFIFQYYREEENGRGNFPPRFSGLQFPNYSSELNVNALELDDSALYLCASSSGRIATNEKLFFGSGTQLSVL.

The J gene is TRBJ1-2, the V gene TRBV5-1. The length of the CDR3 is 13 residues. Germline values: CDR1 SGHRS, CDR2 YFSETQ. CDR3 amino acids: CASSSGRSYGYTF.

The chain combines TRBV6-1 with TRBJ2-7; the D call of TRBD1 rests on TCRdb alone, since no DNA is present to check it. The germline gives CDR1 MNHNS, CDR2 SASEGT. The CDR3 covers 15 residues. The CDR3 loop is CASSHTGKGANEQYF.

The chain uses TRBV3-1 and TRBJ1-6; TCRdb names TRBD1, which stays unverified in the absence of DNA. CDR1 and CDR2 from the germline V gene are LGHDT and YNNKEL (reference sequence). The CDR3 is made up of 14 amino acids. CDR3 loop: CASSQGGAGSPLHF. The full variable domain, its missing parts supplied by reference TRBV3-1 and TRBJ1-6, is DTAVSQTPKYLVTQMGNDKSIKCEQNLGHDTMYWYKQDSKKFLKIMFSYNNKELIINETVPNRFSPKSPDKAHLNLHINSLELGDSAVYFCASSQGGAGSPLHFGNGTRLTVT.

V is TRBV7-9 and J is TRBJ2-1; TCRdb returns TRBD2, unconfirmable since there is no DNA. This CDR3 spans 14 amino acids. The germline V gene encodes CDR1 SEHNR and CDR2 FQNEAQ (reference sequence). The CDR3 protein is CASSPLDRGNEQFF.

The chain recombines TRBV9 with TRBJ2-1; as DNA is missing, the TRBD2 call by TCRdb cannot be tested. CDR1 is SGDLS, CDR2 YYNGEE, per germline. The length of the CDR3 is 15 residues. This chain's CDR3 is CASSPRTWERNEQFF. The entire variable domain, with the rest obtained from reference TRBV9 and TRBJ2-1, is as follows: DSGVTQTPKHLITATGQRVTLRCSPRSGDLSVYWYQQSLDQGLQFLIQYYNGEERAKGNILERFSAQQFPDLHSELNLSSLELGDSALYFCASSPRTWERNEQFFGPGTRLTVL.

This chain joins TRBV27 and TRBJ1-2; the D call of TRBD1 rests on TCRdb alone, since no DNA is present to check it. This CDR3 region has 11 residues. The germline gives CDR1 MNHEY, CDR2 SMNVEV (reference sequence). The CDR3: CASRKGNGYTF.

The gene calls are TRBV5-1 and TRBJ2-7; TCRdb's assignment of TRBD1 cannot be checked, as there is no DNA. Germline V gene data show CDR1 as SGHRS and CDR2 as YFSETQ. The CDR3 extends over 14 amino acids. CDR3 in amino acids: CASGRDRGSYEQYF. The full variable domain, its missing parts supplied by reference TRBV5-1 and TRBJ2-7, is KAGVTQTPRYLIKTRGQQVTLSCSPISGHRSVSWYQQTPGQGLQFLFEYFSETQRNKGNFPGRFSGRQFSNSRSEMNVSTLELGDSALYLCASGRDRGSYEQYFGPGTRLTVT.

The chain couples TRBV4-2 to TRBJ1-1; TCRdb selects TRBD1, and the lack of DNA leaves this call unchecked. This CDR3 region has 15 residues. Per the germline V gene, CDR1 is LGHNA and CDR2 is YNFKEQ. This chain's CDR3 is CASSPWAGADTEAFF.